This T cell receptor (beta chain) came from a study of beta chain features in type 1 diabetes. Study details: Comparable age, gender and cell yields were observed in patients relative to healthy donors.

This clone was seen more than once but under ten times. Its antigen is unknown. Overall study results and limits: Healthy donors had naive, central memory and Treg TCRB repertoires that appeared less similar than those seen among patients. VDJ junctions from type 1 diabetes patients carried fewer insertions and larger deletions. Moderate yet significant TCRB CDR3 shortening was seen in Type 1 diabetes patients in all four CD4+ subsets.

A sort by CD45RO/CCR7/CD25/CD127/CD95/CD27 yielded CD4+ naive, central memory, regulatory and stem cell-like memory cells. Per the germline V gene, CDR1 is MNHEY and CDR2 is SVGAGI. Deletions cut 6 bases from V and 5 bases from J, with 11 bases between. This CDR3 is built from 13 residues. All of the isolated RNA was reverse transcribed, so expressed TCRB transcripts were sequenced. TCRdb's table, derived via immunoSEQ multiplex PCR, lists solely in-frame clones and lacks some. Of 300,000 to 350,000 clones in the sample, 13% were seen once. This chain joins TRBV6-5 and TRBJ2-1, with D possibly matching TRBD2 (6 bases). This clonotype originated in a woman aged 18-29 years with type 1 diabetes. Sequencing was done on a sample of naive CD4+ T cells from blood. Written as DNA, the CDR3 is TGTGCCAGCAGACGGGACTGGGACAATGAGCAGTTCTTC. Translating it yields CASRRDWDNEQFF.